A single sample gave rise to the 5 T cell receptor beta chains below, sequenced in a study of response to subunit inactivated influenza vaccine. MiXCR, applied by TCRdb to the RT-PCR reads, yields one record per CDR3 protein. Of approximately 680,000 distinct CDR3 sequences listed, approximately 14% were seen once; the top ten hold approximately 10%. The starting material was PBMCs from blood, obtained 11 to 12 days after vaccination. The receptor source for this set is a man between 50 and 59 years old who received an inactivated influenza vaccine.

Here the CDR3 reads CSVGRGAPDTQYF. The CDR3 DNA reads TGCAGCGTGGGGCGGGGGGCCCCAGATACGCAGTATTTT. The rearrangement links TRBV29-1 to TRBJ2-3; 8 positions agree with TRBD2. The V segment lost 6 bases and the J segment 4 bases; nucleotides outside the gene matches: 6. This CDR3 comprises 13 residues. The germline V gene encodes CDR1 SQVTM and CDR2 ANQGSEA.

This clonotype has only one observation. The chain joins TRBV20-1 to TRBJ2-1, with D perhaps TRBD2 (5 bases). Germline lookup yields CDR1 DFQATT and CDR2 SNEGSKA (reference sequence). V was pared by 6 bases and J by 6 bases, with 15 bases between. The CDR3 sequence is 13 residues long. The CDR3 reads CSAVRPGVNEQFF. CDR3 nucleotide sequence: TGCAGTGCCGTCAGACCCGGGGTCAATGAGCAGTTCTTC.

This clonotype was seen a handful of times. The chain is built from TRBV10-3 and TRBJ2-7; 7 nucleotides align to TRBD1. Germline CDR1 is ENHRY and CDR2 is SYGVKD. V was clipped by 6 bases and J by 6 bases; unmatched bases: 2. This CDR3 region has 11 residues. The CDR3 here is CAISDRVEQYF. In nucleotides, the CDR3 is TGTGCCATCAGCGACAGGGTCGAGCAGTACTTC.

This clonotype was seen a single time. V is TRBV4-2 and J is TRBJ1-6; the D is unclear. The V gene lost 1 base and the J gene lost 11 bases, with 18 bases spanning the gap. The CDR3 extends over 16 amino acids. Germline values: CDR1 LGHNA, CDR2 YNFKEQ. CDR3 region: CASSQVGYGIGAPLHF. The CDR3 coding sequence is TGTGCCAGCAGCCAAGTTGGTTACGGGATTGGGGCACCCCTCCACTTT.

The chain is built from TRBV3-1 and TRBJ1-3; D remains ambiguous. This CDR3 has 14 residues. Germline loops: CDR1 LGHDT, CDR2 YNNKEL (reference sequence). The ends were cut back, 1 base at V and 1 base at J, with 5 bases in the middle. CDR3 region: CASSQGFSGNTIYF. CDR3 in DNA: TGTGCCAGCAGCCAAGGCTTTTCTGGAAACACCATATATTTT.